This T cell receptor (beta chain) was captured by sequencing in a study of T cells in pancreatic ductal adenocarcinoma. General observations from the study: Results skew toward the minority of patients with early-stage disease. Mean clonality was about 0.11 in tumors and approximately 0.072 in blood, not significantly different. Blood had more productive templates and around 8.2-fold more unique clonotypes than tumor.

V was shortened by 3 bases and J by 7 bases, with 14 bases between the two germline ends. There are 13 residues in the CDR3. The germline gives CDR1 SGHNT, CDR2 YYREEE (reference sequence). Points on this clone: Its antigen is undetermined.

No neoadjuvant therapy was given to the selected pancreatic ductal adenocarcinoma patients before their surgery. Clones were read by immunoSEQ multiplex PCR, and TCRdb kept only the in-frame ones, dropping some. This sample has over 90,000 clones, with about 96% found just once. The sample consisted of PBMCs. V gene TRBV5-4 combines with J gene TRBJ2-7; D perhaps matches TRBD1 (6 bases). This sequence was found in a human donor with pancreatic ductal adenocarcinoma. The CDR3 region is CASSSPGVSEQYF. The CDR3 DNA follows: TGTGCCAGCAGCTCCCCAGGGGTGTCGGAGCAGTACTTC. The variable domain in full, completed from reference TRBV5-4 and TRBJ2-7, reads ETGVTQSPTHLIKTRGQQVTLRCSSQSGHNTVSWYQQALGQGPQFIFQYYREEENGRGNFPPRFSGLQFPNYSSELNVNALELDDSALYLCASSSPGVSEQYFGPGTRLTVT.